This TCR beta chain was recorded in a study of Ad26.COV2.S vaccination and SARS-CoV-2 variants. V trimming: 3 bases; J trimming: 4 bases; junction bases outside the gene matches: 10. The CDR3 runs 16 residues. Germline V gene lookup returns CDR1 MGHRA and CDR2 YSYEKL. The method was immunoSEQ multiplex PCR; TCRdb's version includes in-frame clones alone and lacks a portion of them. The sample yields about 420,000 clones, roughly 90% seen once. Specified treatment: approximately 18 received Ad26.COV2.S at low or high dose, single or two shots; roughly five received placebo; per-sample allocation not given. It was on day 63 after the first vaccine or placebo injection that samples were taken.

The material sequenced was peripheral blood, taken in a trial of Ad26.COV2.S vaccine versus placebo. The source is a person between 18 and 59 years old who received the Ad26.COV2.S COVID-19 vaccine or a placebo. The J gene is TRBJ1-2, the V gene TRBV4-1; 8 nucleotides align to TRBD1. The CDR3 bases are TGCGCCAGCAGCCACCTACCCGGACAGGGCCGCTATGGCTACACCTTC. Its protein product is CASSHLPGQGRYGYTF.